The clone carrying this T cell receptor (beta chain) was counted once. Its antigen is as yet unknown. The data originate from a study of T-cell reconstitution after alpha-beta-depleted transplantation in children. Preparation of the TCRbeta library used unique molecular identifiers. In TCRdb, the PCR reads were re-called with MiXCR into one record per CDR3 protein. Of almost 250,000 distinct CDR3 sequences in the sample, 25% were seen once. Findings and limits, study-wide: The origin of high day-60 TCRbeta diversity in some patients lay in surviving recipient T cells and thymic progenitors. Several hundred graft clones that had expanded were reportedly the source of alpha-beta T cells about two months after transplant.

The V and J ends lost 5 bases and 1 base respectively, with 12 bases between them. The germline V gene encodes CDR1 SGHTA and CDR2 FQGNSA. This CDR3 is 15 amino acids long. This specimen consisted of PBMCs, obtained before TCRalphabeta/CD19-depleted stem cell transplant. The sequence was obtained from a girl aged 2-10 years with Fanconi anemia, due to receive a stem cell transplant. J is TRBJ1-5 and V is TRBV7-2, with D possibly matching TRBD1 (5 bases). The CDR3 is CASSPREGSNQPQHF. The CDR3, as DNA: TGTGCCAGCAGCCCCAGGGAGGGGAGCAATCAGCCCCAGCATTTT.